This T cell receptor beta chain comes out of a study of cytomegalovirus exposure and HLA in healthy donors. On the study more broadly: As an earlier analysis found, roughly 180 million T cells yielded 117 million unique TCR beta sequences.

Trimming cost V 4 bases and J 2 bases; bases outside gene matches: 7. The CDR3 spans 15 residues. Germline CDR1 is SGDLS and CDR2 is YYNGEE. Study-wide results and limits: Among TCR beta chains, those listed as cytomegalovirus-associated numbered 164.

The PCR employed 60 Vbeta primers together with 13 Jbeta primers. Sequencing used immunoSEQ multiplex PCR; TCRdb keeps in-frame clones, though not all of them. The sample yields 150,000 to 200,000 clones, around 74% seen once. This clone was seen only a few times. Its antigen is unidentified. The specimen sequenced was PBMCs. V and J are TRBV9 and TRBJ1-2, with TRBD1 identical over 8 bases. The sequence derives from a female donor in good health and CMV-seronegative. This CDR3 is CASSPYQGANYGYTF. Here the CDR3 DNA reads TGTGCCAGCAGCCCTTACCAGGGGGCGAACTATGGCTACACCTTC.